This record concerns one T cell receptor (beta chain) sequence. What it binds is unknown. TCRdb independently ran MiXCR on the reads; one entry per CDR3 protein. The sample yields some 920,000 distinct CDR3 sequences, less than 35% seen once. The data derive from a study of T cell repertoires in cytomegalovirus infection. Trimming pared 0 bases from V and 10 bases from J, leaving 15 bases between. The CDR3 covers 14 residues. Germline loops: CDR1 MNHEY, CDR2 SVGAGI. The clonotype was recovered from a human donor in good health (CMV status not recorded). Some clones in this sample may be carry-over from other donors' samples. The rearrangement uses TRBV6-5 and TRBJ1-1; D is undetermined. The sequenced sample was cultured CD8+ T cells from PBMCs, obtained from culture after CMV antigen stimulation. CDR3 nucleotides: TGTGCCAGCAGTTACTCGAGCGGGCATCTTGTAGCTTTCTTT. Translating gives CASSYSSGHLVAFF.